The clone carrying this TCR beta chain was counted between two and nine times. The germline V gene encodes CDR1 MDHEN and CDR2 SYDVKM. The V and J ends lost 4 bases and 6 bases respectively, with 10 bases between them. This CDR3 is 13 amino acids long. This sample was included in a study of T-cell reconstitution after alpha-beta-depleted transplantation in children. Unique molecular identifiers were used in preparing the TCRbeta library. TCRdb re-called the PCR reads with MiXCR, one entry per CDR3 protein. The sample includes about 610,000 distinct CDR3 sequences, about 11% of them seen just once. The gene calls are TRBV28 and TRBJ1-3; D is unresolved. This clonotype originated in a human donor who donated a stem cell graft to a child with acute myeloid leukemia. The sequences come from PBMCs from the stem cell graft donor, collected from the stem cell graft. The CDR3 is CASSSTKLNTIYF. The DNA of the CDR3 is TGTGCCAGCAGTTCAACAAAACTAAACACCATATATTTT.